This record looks at one T cell receptor beta chain sequence and its context. Its antigen is not known. Trimming left V 3 bases short and J 4 bases short, with 12 bases between. The CDR3 is 14 residues long. This record belongs to a study of T cell repertoires in cytomegalovirus infection. Study-level background: As its CMV epitopes, the study selected recently identified HLA-C-restricted and well-studied HLA-B-restricted targets.

Study-level findings and limits: Frequencies of public TCR beta families were cumulated, and this identified carriers of CMV plus the relevant HLA.

TCRdb analysed the reads with MiXCR anew, one entry per CDR3 protein. The sample lists approximately 56,000 distinct CDR3 sequences, about 20% occurring once. This TCR was recovered from a human donor in good health (CMV status not recorded). Some clones in this sample may be carry-over from other donors' samples. The sequences come from CD8+ T cells from cultured PBMCs, collected from culture after CMV antigen stimulation. The chain is built from TRBV12-3 or TRBV12-4 and TRBJ1-1; D is ambiguous. CDR3 region: CASSLSEASTEAFF. The CDR3, as DNA: TGTGCCAGCAGTTTGTCAGAGGCGAGCACTGAAGCTTTCTTT.